This paragraph covers one T cell receptor beta chain sequence. This clonotype was detected many times. Its cognate antigen has yet to be identified. The record has no base qualities; no much larger clone is one base away. Every donor was a healthy Caucasian. Three pairs of female monozygotic twins, all aged about 18 to 29 years, made up the twin cohort. Peripheral blood mononuclear cells were the source from which RNA for the TCR libraries was isolated. This sample was taken from a study of identical twins (dated by TCRdb to about 2016). For the study in its entirety: To test whether fetal clonotypes persist, this study deep-sequenced TCR alpha and beta repertoires from monozygotic twins, from unrelated adults of various ages, and from cord blood. To rule out contamination, the twin experiments were replicated at different times with different library preparation protocols. On the study overall, not on this receptor specifically: Because the same donors could not be followed over many years, the conclusions relied on cross-sectional statistical analysis. Zero-insertion analyses could be partly confounded by invariant T cells such as MAIT and iNKT, although diverse VJ usage argued against such confounding for most clonotypes. In monozygotic twins, out-of-frame TCR alpha sharing was systematically underestimated by recombination models, although the models agreed with sharing between unrelated individuals. A weaker excess of twin sharing was found in beta out-of-frame sequences because the signal-to-noise ratio was lowered by fewer shared sequences. Compared with coincidental sharing between unrelated individuals, an excess of low generation-probability sequences was observed among out-of-frame TCR alpha sequences shared between twins. Abundant cord blood beta clonotypes had fewer insertions, young adult naive repertoires showed a similar but weaker trend, and memory repertoires showed no such trend.

The CDR3 goes from the cysteine to the phenylalanine over 15 residues. Only the CDR3 DNA stays, 45 bases, in frame from base 1. From the germline V gene, CDR1 is LGHNA and CDR2 is YSLEER. The germline V end is reduced by 3 bases and the J end by 0 bases; junction bases left unmatched: 1. Libraries were constructed by 5' RACE. The sequencing machine was an Illumina HiSeq 2000. Template switching introduced a universal primer binding site; the final cDNA contained a unique molecular identifier, enabling accurate counting of TCR cDNA molecules. First-strand cDNA for TCR alpha and beta chains was synthesized from specific primers in the conserved constant-segment region. To control for contamination, every cDNA library was double barcoded, receiving both a SMART-Mk sample barcode and Illumina barcodes. Two successive PCR steps introduced TruSeq adapter sequences along with Illumina sample barcodes. The TCR alpha and beta cDNA libraries were sequenced on the Illumina HiSeq platform using custom primers. The authors processed their data as follows. Unique molecular identifiers were extracted from raw reads with MiGEC, and CDR3 positions were determined with MiXCR. Recombination models were inferred per individual with the repgenHMM and IGoR tools using an EM algorithm. The tcR package in R was used for shared clonotype analysis, with sharing normalized by the product of cloneset sizes. To study raw recombination without the effects of thymic and clonal selection, out-of-frame nonproductive sequences were analyzed. TCRdb ran its own pipeline on the public reads, namely fastp trimming at Q25 and MiXCR clone calling, and kept in-frame beta chains. CDR3 protein duplicates are merged, each entry listing the most common genes and DNA. For this entry, the V and J calls and clone size follow TCRdb and not the study's own pipeline. Across this sample there are hundreds of thousands of distinct CDR3 sequences, with less than 10% seen only once. Of the sample, 0.98% falls within the top ten clones.

The sample was also reused in another study, on yellow fever vaccine responses in identical twins. Per that second paper: The authors reported that the T cell response to vaccination in identical twins appeared partly convergent and partly personalized. In identical twins, the study followed T cell clones that responded to the vaccine with precision.

Sequenced input: PBMCs. The clonotype originates from a woman between 18 and 29 years old in good health. The V and J segments used are TRBV4-3 and TRBJ2-2, with 7 bases aligning to TRBD2. The CDR3 region: CASSHGGTNTGELFF. The DNA reads as follows: TGCGCCAGCAGCCACGGGGGGACGAACACCGGGGAGCTGTTTTTT.